This T cell receptor (beta chain) emerged from a study of T cell repertoires in cytomegalovirus infection. Study overall: HLA-B-restricted CMV epitopes that are well studied, plus recently identified HLA-C-restricted ones, were used by the study. It was the public TCR beta signatures that indicated both CMV infection and matching HLA type.

This clonotype was seen a single time. Its antigen is currently unknown. V was cut by 5 bases and J by 4 bases, with 15 bases left in between. The CDR3 consists of 14 residues. Germline assignment: CDR1 DFQATT and CDR2 SNEGSKA (reference sequence). TCRdb reanalysed the reads using MiXCR and keeps one entry per CDR3 protein. This sample yields hundreds of thousands of distinct CDR3 sequences, of which around a third are seen a single time; over 15% belongs to the top ten. General observations from the study: Ex vivo responses were dominated by HLA-C-restricted CMV-specific TCR beta clonotypes.

The clonotype was recovered from a human donor in good health (CMV status not recorded). Some clones in this sample may be carry-over from other donors' samples. The source material was cultured PBMCs, sampled from culture after CMV antigen stimulation. The V and J genes are TRBV20-1 and TRBJ2-1; D is uncertain. This CDR3 reads CSAPTRGLYNEQFF. CDR3 DNA: TGCAGTGCTCCGACCCGAGGCCTGTACAATGAGCAGTTCTTC.